This entry lists 29 T cell receptor beta chains sequenced from one sample in a study of shared clonotypes between healthy human individuals. Assay used: immunoSEQ multiplex PCR; TCRdb lists only in-frame clones, some missing. The sample shows a few million clones, about 92% of them seen only once. The sample was naive CD4+ T cells sorted from blood. Subset here: CD45RA+ positively selected. These receptors were taken from a man aged 18 to 30 in good health.

The chain links TRBV6-9 to TRBJ2-5, with TRBD2 matching 8 bases. The V and J ends lost 1 base and 5 bases, in that order; junction bases with no gene match: 6. The CDR3 runs to 15 residues. Germline V lookup: CDR1 MNHGY, CDR2 SVAAGI. CDR3 protein: CASSYYRTGGETQYF. The CDR3 DNA sequence: TGTGCCAGCAGTTATTATAGAACGGGGGGGGAGACCCAGTACTTC.

The count of this clone is one. The rearrangement joins TRBV6-5 to TRBJ1-1; D not resolved. Trimming removed 0 bases from V and 4 bases from J, with 15 bases in between. This CDR3 contains 16 residues. Per the germline V gene, CDR1 is MNHEY and CDR2 is SVGAGI. The CDR3 region is CASSYSRSRAGTEAFF. The DNA of the CDR3 is TGTGCCAGCAGTTACTCTCGAAGCCGGGCGGGCACTGAAGCTTTCTTT.

The rearrangement joins TRBV19 to TRBJ1-2; D gene ambiguous. Trimming shortened V by 5 bases and J by 8 bases, and 21 bases separated the two germline ends. This CDR3 has 15 amino acids. Germline-derived CDR1 and CDR2 are LNHDA and SQIVND (reference sequence). The CDR3 here is CASSPRTRPLMGYTF. CDR3 bases: TGTGCCAGTAGTCCTAGGACGAGGCCTTTAATGGGCTACACCTTC.

V gene TRBV5-1 combines with J gene TRBJ2-2; no definite D call. The CDR3 is 13 residues long. Looked up from germline, CDR1 is SGHRS and CDR2 is YFSETQ. The V gene lost 4 bases and the J gene lost 3 bases, with 7 bases spanning the gap. CDR3 bases: TGCGCCAGCAGCCGCGACTACACCGGGGAGCTGTTTTTT. Protein: CASSRDYTGELFF.

The chain recombines TRBV5-1 with TRBJ2-3; possibly TRBD2 for D (5 bases). Germline CDR1 reads SGHRS; CDR2 reads YFSETQ. Trimming cost V 0 bases and J 0 bases, with 14 bases left between them. CDR3 length: 17 amino acids. The CDR3 here is CASSLEELASSTDTQYF. The DNA for the CDR3 is TGCGCCAGCAGCTTGGAGGAGCTAGCATCTAGCACAGATACGCAGTATTTT.

The chain couples TRBV27 to TRBJ2-7; 10 bases agree with TRBD1. The J segment lost 5 bases and the V segment lost 5 bases, leaving 12 bases of the junction unmatched. CDR1 is MNHEY and CDR2 is SMNVEV in the germline V gene (reference sequence). The length of the CDR3 is 16 residues. This chain's CDR3 is CASSIKTGGDSHEQYF. The CDR3 region has the DNA TGTGCCAGCAGTATAAAGACAGGGGGCGATTCCCACGAGCAGTACTTC.

This clone was seen a single time. The genes are TRBV7-2 and TRBJ2-7, with D tentatively TRBD1 (5 bases). V was trimmed by 1 base and J by 2 bases, leaving 15 bases between them. From germline, CDR1 is SGHTA and CDR2 FQGNSA. The CDR3 covers 16 residues. Here the CDR3 DNA reads TGTGCCAGCAGCTTAGAAGGTGCGGCAGGGACCTACGAGCAGTACTTC. Protein product: CASSLEGAAGTYEQYF.

The chain joins TRBV5-1 to TRBJ1-4, with 7 bases that match TRBD1. With 5 bases clipped from V and 3 bases from J, the junction kept 10 bases outside the gene matches. Germline CDR1 SGHRS, CDR2 YFSETQ. The CDR3 runs to 16 residues. CDR3 residues: CASRRDGGQPNEKLFF. The CDR3 DNA reads as TGCGCCAGCAGGCGGGATGGGGGACAGCCTAATGAAAAACTGTTTTTT.

This clone was picked up one time. The CDR3, as DNA: TGTGCCAGCAGCTTACTTTTTTTAATCGACGGTGGAGATACGCAGTATTTT. Its protein is CASSLLFLIDGGDTQYF. The chain combines TRBV7-8 with TRBJ2-3; D unresolved. The CDR3 is 17 amino acids. Germline-derived CDR1 and CDR2 are SGHVS and FQNEAQ. Trimming removed 2 bases from V and 5 bases from J, with 20 bases in between.

The chain joins TRBV30 to TRBJ2-5, with 8 bases identical to TRBD2. The CDR3 covers 14 residues. V was clipped by 5 bases and J by 5 bases; unmatched bases: 10. Germline-derived CDR1 and CDR2 are GTSNPN and SVGIG (reference sequence). The CDR3 sequence is CAWDKHGGGETQYF. CDR3 coding DNA: TGTGCCTGGGACAAGCACGGCGGGGGGGAGACCCAGTACTTC.

The chain couples TRBV30 to TRBJ1-1, with D possibly matching TRBD1 (5 bases). CDR1 is GTSNPN, CDR2 SVGIG, per germline (reference sequence). The CDR3 contains 12 residues. Trimming took off 2 bases at V and 6 bases at J, with 10 bases between the two ends. The CDR3: CAWSQTGSEAFF. As DNA, the CDR3 is TGTGCCTGGAGTCAAACAGGATCTGAAGCTTTCTTT. Variable domain in full (rest from reference TRBV30 and TRBJ1-1): SQTIHQWPATLVQPVGSPLSLECTVEGTSNPNLYWYRQAAGRGLQLLFYSVGIGQISSEVPQNLSASRPQDRQFILSSKKLLLSDSGFYLCAWSQTGSEAFFGQGTRLTVV.

The genes are TRBV28 and TRBJ2-3, with D perhaps matching TRBD2 (5 bases). This CDR3 comprises 15 residues. Germline CDR1 and CDR2: MDHEN and SYDVKM. The V end lost 7 bases, the J end lost 0 bases, and 14 bases lay between the germline ends. The CDR3 nucleotides read TGTGCCAGCACCTCGGACTTGCTTAGCACAGATACGCAGTATTTT. Translated, it gives CASTSDLLSTDTQYF.

As for this clone: The sample carries other DNA sequences with the same CDR3. The rearrangement uses TRBV7-2 and TRBJ2-5, with 9 bases that match TRBD2. This CDR3 spans 15 amino acids. The germline V gene encodes CDR1 SGHTA and CDR2 FQGNSA. V lost 1 base to trimming and J lost 4 bases; unmatched junction nucleotides: 4. The CDR3 DNA follows: TGTGCCAGCAGCTTAGGGGGACTAGCCCGAGAGACCCAGTACTTC. Translating it yields CASSLGGLARETQYF. The full variable domain, its missing parts supplied by reference TRBV7-2 and TRBJ2-5, is GAGVSQSPSNKVTEKGKDVELRCDPISGHTALYWYRQSLGQGLEFLIYFQGNSAPDKSGLPSDRFSAERTGGSVSTLTIQRTQQEDSAVYLCASSLGGLARETQYFGPGTRLLVL.

This chain uses TRBV30 with TRBJ1-1; TRBD1 aligns across 7 bases. V dropped 4 bases and J dropped 1; count of bases not matched to a gene: 3. CDR1 is GTSNPN and CDR2 is SVGIG in the germline V gene (reference sequence). This CDR3 is built from 13 residues. This chain's CDR3 is CAWNEGANTEAFF. For the CDR3, the DNA is TGTGCCTGGAATGAGGGGGCGAACACTGAAGCTTTCTTT.

J is TRBJ2-7 and V is TRBV10-3; D not certain. This CDR3 has 13 residues. V was trimmed by 10 bases and J by 5 bases, leaving 18 bases between them. Germline assignment: CDR1 ENHRY and CDR2 SYGVKD. The DNA for the CDR3 is TGTGCCACCCGAGACGGTGGGGTCCACGAGCAGTACTTC. It specifies CATRDGGVHEQYF.

The J gene is TRBJ2-7, the V gene TRBV11-3, with 8 bases lining up with TRBD1. The germline V gene encodes CDR1 SGHNT and CDR2 YENEEA. V gave up 5 bases and J gave up 2 bases; unmatched junction bases: 8. The CDR3 is 15 amino acids. Here the CDR3 DNA reads TGTGCCAGCAGCACTATACAACAGGGGGCCTACGAGCAGTACTTC. The encoded protein is CASSTIQQGAYEQYF.

This chain uses TRBV6-6 with TRBJ1-3, with 10 bases matching TRBD1. From germline, CDR1 is MNHNY and CDR2 SVGAGI (reference sequence). The CDR3 consists of 14 residues. Unmatched junction bases numbered 2, after V lost 7 bases and J lost 2 bases. CDR3 amino acids: CASTGQGAGNTIYF. The CDR3 DNA follows: TGTGCCAGCACCGGACAGGGGGCTGGAAACACCATATATTTT.

The V call is TRBV6-5, the J call TRBJ1-6, with D possibly being TRBD1 (5 bases). This CDR3 comprises 13 residues. Germline V gene data show CDR1 as MNHEY and CDR2 as SVGAGI. The germline V and J ends were trimmed by 5 bases and 4 bases, with 6 bases remaining between them. CDR3 in DNA: TGTGCCAGCAGTCGACAGTATAATTCACCCCTCCACTTT. Amino acid sequence: CASSRQYNSPLHF.

The genes are TRBV5-8 and TRBJ2-7, with 10 bases that match TRBD2. There are 16 residues in the CDR3. The germline V gene encodes CDR1 SGHTS and CDR2 YDEGEE. The junction had 11 bases not matched to a gene; V was cut back by 1 base and J by 7 bases. CDR3 protein: CASSLRFSLAGDEQYF. Here the CDR3 DNA reads TGTGCCAGCAGCTTGCGTTTTAGCCTAGCGGGGGATGAGCAGTACTTC.

The chain has TRBV5-1 and TRBJ2-2, with unresolved D. The CDR3 sequence is 13 residues long. Germline CDR1 reads SGHRS; CDR2 reads YFSETQ. Trimming cost V 1 base and J 6 bases, with 7 bases left between them. This CDR3 reads CASSLLSAGELFF. CDR3 DNA sequence: TGCGCCAGCAGCTTGCTTTCGGCCGGGGAGCTGTTTTTT.

The J gene is TRBJ2-7, the V gene TRBV7-2, with TRBD2 matching 14 bases. This CDR3 comprises 15 residues. Germline V CDR1 and CDR2: SGHTA, FQGNSA. Trimming at V came to 5 bases and at J to 3 bases, leaving 3 bases not matched to a gene. This CDR3 reads CASSPGTSGSYEQYF. The CDR3 bases are TGTGCCAGCAGCCCTGGGACTAGCGGGAGCTACGAGCAGTACTTC.

The chain combines TRBV6-1 with TRBJ2-5; TRBD1 aligns across 7 bases. CDR3 length: 15 amino acids. Trimming at V came to 7 bases and at J to 1 base, leaving 9 bases not matched to a gene. The germline V gene has CDR1 MNHNS and CDR2 SASEGT. The CDR3 sequence is CASTWGTVLQETQYF. The CDR3 DNA follows: TGTGCCAGCACTTGGGGGACAGTACTCCAAGAGACCCAGTACTTC.

A few counts support this clone. DNA of the CDR3: TGTGCCAGCAGCGTAAACTTGGGCAGCGTTAACACTGAAGCTTTCTTT. This encodes CASSVNLGSVNTEAFF. The chain combines TRBV9 with TRBJ1-1; D unclear. CDR3 size: 16 residues. Germline CDR1 and CDR2: SGDLS and YYNGEE. V lost 1 base, J lost 2 bases, and 15 bases lay in between.

V usage is TRBV29-1 and J usage is TRBJ1-2; D gene uncertain. Germline lookup yields CDR1 SQVTM and CDR2 ANQGSEA. Between the trimmed V and J ends, which lost 3 bases and 0 bases, there was a span of 8 bases. The CDR3 length is 13 residues. The CDR3 DNA is TGCAGCGTTGACAGCCAAGCTAACTATGGCTACACCTTC. Translating gives CSVDSQANYGYTF.

This clone has ten or more counts. This chain joins TRBV5-4 and TRBJ2-3; D uncertain. The germline V gene has CDR1 SGHNT and CDR2 YYREEE (reference sequence). This CDR3 spans 15 amino acids. V was cut by 4 bases and J by 0 bases, with 12 bases left in between. The CDR3 coding sequence is TGTGCCAGCAGCCTCGACCCGTTCAGCACAGATACGCAGTATTTT. Protein sequence: CASSLDPFSTDTQYF.

The chain has TRBV19 and TRBJ2-1; TRBD2 aligns across 10 bases. This CDR3 contains 13 residues. Germline lookup yields CDR1 LNHDA and CDR2 SQIVND (reference sequence). The CDR3 bases are TGTGCTTCAACGGAGCGGGAGGGCCTTCGGCAGTTCTTC. It specifies CASTEREGLRQFF.

The chain uses TRBV10-3 and TRBJ1-2, with no clear D. CDR1 is ENHRY and CDR2 is SYGVKD in the germline V gene. This CDR3 comprises 14 residues. V was trimmed by 6 bases and J by 8 bases, leaving 19 bases between them. Written as DNA, the CDR3 is TGTGCCATCAGCCAAATCGCGGGAACCCACGGCTACACCTTC. It is translated as CAISQIAGTHGYTF.

The chain carries TRBV15 and TRBJ1-1; D is unresolved. The germline V gene has CDR1 LNHNV and CDR2 YYDKDF (reference sequence). The CDR3 runs 14 residues. Trimming cost V 0 bases and J 4 bases, with 9 bases left between them. CDR3 coding DNA: TGTGCCACCAGCAGAGATCCTCTTGCCACTGAAGCTTTCTTT. Its translation: CATSRDPLATEAFF.

This rearrangement joins TRBV7-2 to TRBJ1-2; the D gene is possibly TRBD1 (5 bases). Deletions cut 1 base from V and 2 bases from J, with 11 bases between. CDR1 SGHTA and CDR2 FQGNSA come from the germline V gene. This CDR3 region has 15 residues. The CDR3 DNA is TGTGCCAGCAGCTTAGGGGGCCAGTCGAACTATGGCTACACCTTC. It encodes CASSLGGQSNYGYTF.